The 32 T cell receptor beta chains presented below share a single source sample, sequenced in a study of T-cell memory formation after mild COVID-19. TCRdb ran MiXCR on the 5' RACE reads and lists one entry per CDR3 protein. This table holds hundreds of thousands of distinct CDR3 sequences, roughly 17% found once. Material: PBMCs or a T cell subset sorted from them (not recorded which). These TCRs come from a man aged 18 to 29 who had mild COVID-19 (a few samples of this study predate the infection). Cell type and time point are not known.

The chain couples TRBV4-1 to TRBJ1-1; D might be TRBD1 (6 bases). The CDR3 has 14 amino acids. The germline V gene has CDR1 MGHRA and CDR2 YSYEKL. The germline V and J ends were trimmed by 1 base and 7 bases, with 13 bases remaining between them. CDR3 residues: CASSQVNRVVEAFF. Written as DNA, the CDR3 is TGCGCCAGCAGCCAAGTAAACAGGGTGGTTGAAGCTTTCTTT.

The chain carries TRBV20-1 and TRBJ1-1; D remains unclear. CDR1 DFQATT and CDR2 SNEGSKA come from the germline V gene (reference sequence). V lost 1 base to trimming and J lost 3 bases, with 12 bases between them. The CDR3 runs 14 residues. The CDR3 spells CSARVGIAYTEAFF. CDR3 nucleotides: TGCAGTGCTAGAGTAGGGATAGCGTACACTGAAGCTTTCTTT.

The chain recombines TRBV7-8 with TRBJ2-2; D may be TRBD1 (5 bases). Between the trimmed V and J ends, which lost 5 bases and 5 bases, there was a span of 21 bases. CDR1 and CDR2 from the germline V gene are SGHVS and FQNEAQ. The CDR3 extends over 17 amino acids. This CDR3 is CASSPQGRAVYTGELFF. CDR3 bases: TGTGCCAGCAGCCCCCAGGGCAGGGCCGTTTATACCGGGGAGCTGTTTTTT.

The chain is built from TRBV9 and TRBJ2-5; 9 bases match TRBD2. From germline, CDR1 is SGDLS and CDR2 YYNGEE. After removal of 0 bases from V and 5 bases from J, the junction contained 5 bases not matched to a gene. The CDR3 loop spans 15 amino acids. CDR3 protein: CASSVGIAGAETQYF. The CDR3, as DNA: TGTGCCAGCAGCGTAGGAATAGCGGGGGCTGAGACCCAGTACTTC.

This sequence joins TRBV9 and TRBJ1-2; D not resolved. CDR1 is SGDLS and CDR2 is YYNGEE in the germline V gene. CDR3 length: 14 amino acids. Trimming stripped 0 bases from V and 4 bases from J, with 10 bases between. The CDR3 DNA reads as TGTGCCAGCAGCGTAGGTCCAGGCCCCTATGGCTACACCTTC. As protein: CASSVGPGPYGYTF.

This clonotype was detected only a few times. CDR3 protein: CASSKMGQLDSGANVLTF. In DNA form, the CDR3 reads TGTGCCAGCAGCAAAATGGGCCAGCTAGACTCTGGGGCCAACGTCCTGACTTTC. The chain carries TRBV21-1 and TRBJ2-6; the DNA was not compared with TRBD2, the D call given in the table. TRBV21-1 is tagged as a pseudogene. CDR3 length: 18 residues.

The chain couples TRBV4-1 to TRBJ1-5; a possible D gene is TRBD1 (6 bases). CDR3 length equals 15 residues. In germline, CDR1 is MGHRA, CDR2 YSYEKL. V was cut by 1 base and J by 7 bases, with 14 bases left in between. Here the CDR3 reads CASSQVLRGDQPQHF. The CDR3 DNA reads as TGCGCCAGCAGCCAAGTCCTCAGGGGAGACCAGCCCCAGCATTTT.

The rearrangement uses TRBV7-9 and TRBJ1-1; the match to TRBD1 covers 7 bases. Trimming removed 5 bases from V and 6 bases from J; junction bases left unmatched: 12. Germline V gives CDR1 SEHNR, CDR2 FQNEAQ (reference sequence). The CDR3 contains 15 residues. Here the CDR3 reads CASSRRQGDSPEAFF. DNA for the CDR3: TGTGCCAGCAGCCGGAGACAGGGAGATTCTCCTGAAGCTTTCTTT. Complete variable domain (other parts from reference TRBV7-9 and TRBJ1-1): DTGVSQNPRHKITKRGQNVTFRCDPISEHNRLYWYRQTLGQGPEFLTYFQNEAQLEKSRLLSDRFSAERPKGSFSTLEIQRTEQGDSAMYLCASSRRQGDSPEAFFGQGTRLTVV.

This clonotype has more than one count but fewer than ten. This sequence joins TRBV6-2 or TRBV6-3 and TRBJ2-5; D possibly matches TRBD1 or TRBD2 (5 bases each). Germline V lookup: CDR1 MNHEY, CDR2 SVGEGT. V lost 0 bases and J lost 1, with 15 bases in between. The CDR3 consists of 17 residues. CDR3 residues: CASSYSVGTASQETQYF. The DNA for the CDR3 is TGTGCCAGCAGTTACTCTGTGGGGACGGCTAGCCAAGAGACCCAGTACTTC.

The chain is built from TRBV7-3 and TRBJ1-2; a weak D match, TRBD1 (6 bases). This CDR3 has 14 residues. The germline gives CDR1 SGHTA, CDR2 FQGTGA. V shed 2 bases and J shed 5 bases, with 12 bases lying between them. The CDR3 nucleotides are TGTGCCAGCAGCTTAGGTGGCCAGGGGTATGGCTACACCTTC. This translates into CASSLGGQGYGYTF.

The rearrangement joins TRBV7-2 to TRBJ2-3; no definite D call. Trimming took off 5 bases at V and 5 bases at J, with 11 bases between the two ends. This CDR3 region has 13 residues. CDR1 is SGHTA, CDR2 FQGNSA, per germline. This chain's CDR3 is CASSLTTKDTQYF. The CDR3 DNA sequence: TGTGCCAGCAGCCTCACAACTAAAGATACGCAGTATTTT.

This clonotype has only a few counts. This chain joins TRBV6-6 and TRBJ1-5; 7 bases align to TRBD1. Germline CDR1 and CDR2: MNHNY and SVGAGI (reference sequence). The CDR3 has 15 residues. With V trimmed by 6 bases and J by 0 bases, 5 bases remained unmatched. CDR3 sequence (DNA): TGTGCCAGCAGCGCGACAGGGCGTAGCAATCAGCCCCAGCATTTT. This translates into CASSATGRSNQPQHF.

This clonotype was seen a few times. The chain carries TRBV10-3 and TRBJ2-5; TRBD1 matches 8 bases. V shed 6 bases, J shed 1 base, and the junction held 10 bases outside the gene matches. CDR3 length: 16 amino acids. Looked up from germline, CDR1 is ENHRY and CDR2 is SYGVKD. The CDR3 nucleotides read TGTGCCATCAGCCCCGGGAACAGGGGGTCCCAAGAGACCCAGTACTTC. This encodes CAISPGNRGSQETQYF.

V usage is TRBV5-5 and J usage is TRBJ2-7; the match to TRBD1 covers 7 bases. The CDR3 has 14 residues. The J segment lost 2 bases and the V segment lost 4 bases, leaving 6 bases of the junction unmatched. From germline, CDR1 is SGHKS and CDR2 YYEKEE (reference sequence). The CDR3 nucleotides read TGTGCCAGCAGCAGTAACACAGGGGCCTACGAGCAGTACTTC. It encodes CASSSNTGAYEQYF. The full variable domain, rest sourced from reference TRBV5-5 and TRBJ2-7, is DAGVTQSPTHLIKTRGQQVTLRCSPISGHKSVSWYQQVLGQGPQFIFQYYEKEERGRGNFPDRFSARQFPNYSSELNVNALLLGDSALYLCASSSNTGAYEQYFGPGTRLTVT.

The gene calls are TRBV6-2 or TRBV6-3 and TRBJ1-1; possibly TRBD1 for D (5 bases). The germline V gene encodes CDR1 MNHEY and CDR2 SVGEGT. The CDR3 is made up of 14 amino acids. V lost 6 bases, J lost 3 bases, and 14 bases lay in between. Here the CDR3 DNA reads TGTGCCAGCAGCCCCAGGGACGCCTACACTGAAGCTTTCTTT. Translated: CASSPRDAYTEAFF.

In nucleotides, the CDR3 is TGTGCCAGCAGCTTTAACACAGGGCAAAGCGGGGAGCTGTTTTTT. It translates to CASSFNTGQSGELFF. The rearrangement links TRBV7-2 to TRBJ2-2; a possible D gene is TRBD1 (6 bases). Germline-derived CDR1 and CDR2 are SGHTA and FQGNSA. Trimming cost V 3 bases and J 7 bases, with 15 bases left between them. The CDR3 length is 15 residues.

The table lists this clonotype with a few counts. CDR3 sequence: CANQRDRELFF. The CDR3, as DNA: TGTGCCAACCAGCGTGACCGGGAGCTGTTTTTT. V usage is TRBV7-9 and J usage is TRBJ2-2; D is undetermined. Deletions cut 10 bases from V and 9 bases from J, with 12 bases between. This CDR3 is built from 11 residues. Per the germline V gene, CDR1 is SEHNR and CDR2 is FQNEAQ (reference sequence).

V gene TRBV2 combines with J gene TRBJ1-6; D gene uncertain. Germline V gene lookup returns CDR1 SNHLY and CDR2 FYNNEI. The CDR3 totals 16 residues. V was pared by 1 base and J by 7 bases, with 14 bases between. CDR3 region: CASSEGGDTVNSPLHF. The DNA of the CDR3 is TGTGCCAGCAGTGAAGGAGGCGACACGGTCAATTCACCCCTCCACTTT.

This clonotype has more than one count but fewer than ten. The rearrangement uses TRBV6-6 and TRBJ2-5, with D perhaps given as TRBD1 or TRBD2 (5 bases each). The germline V and J ends were trimmed by 2 bases and 6 bases, with 13 bases remaining between them. The CDR3 has 14 residues. Germline CDR1 and CDR2: MNHNY and SVGAGI (reference sequence). CDR3 sequence reads: CASSYTIWGQTQYF. DNA for the CDR3: TGTGCCAGCAGTTACACTATCTGGGGACAGACCCAGTACTTC.

This clonotype was picked up many times. This chain connects TRBV5-1 to TRBJ2-2, with a tentative D call TRBD2 (5 bases). V was pared by 2 bases and J by 1 base, with 9 bases between. Germline V gene lookup returns CDR1 SGHRS and CDR2 YFSETQ. CDR3 length: 15 amino acids. CDR3 sequence reads: CASSLIEGNTGELFF. CDR3 coding DNA: TGCGCCAGCAGCTTAATCGAGGGGAACACCGGGGAGCTGTTTTTT.

V is TRBV7-6 and J is TRBJ1-2; D is uncertain. The CDR3 runs 16 residues. The germline V gene has CDR1 SGHVS and CDR2 FNYEAQ. The germline V and J ends were trimmed by 4 bases and 4 bases, with 19 bases remaining between them. In DNA form, the CDR3 reads TGTGCCAGCAGCTCCGCCCCGGTCGGGATCTCCTATGGCTACACCTTC. Amino acids: CASSSAPVGISYGYTF.

This clonotype was recorded a few times. The J gene is TRBJ2-7, the V gene TRBV7-9; no clear D. This CDR3 comprises 16 residues. CDR1 SEHNR and CDR2 FQNEAQ come from the germline V gene (reference sequence). V dropped 5 bases and J dropped 0 bases, with 17 bases sitting between them. Here the CDR3 reads CASSDTALASSYEQYF. The CDR3, as DNA: TGTGCCAGCAGCGATACGGCCCTGGCCAGCTCCTACGAGCAGTACTTC.

This clonotype showed up just a few times. The chain links TRBV5-4 to TRBJ2-1, with D possibly TRBD1 on 6 matching bases. Germline V gene sequence: CDR1 SGHNT, CDR2 YYREEE (reference sequence). Trimming removed 3 bases from V and 6 bases from J, with 13 bases in between. The CDR3 sequence is 14 residues long. The CDR3 here is CASSSQGSVNEQFF. DNA for the CDR3: TGTGCCAGCAGCTCGCAGGGGTCCGTCAATGAGCAGTTCTTC.

V usage is TRBV29-1 and J usage is TRBJ1-1, with a weak D call TRBD1 (6 bases). Trimming stripped 4 bases from V and 8 bases from J, with 11 bases between. The CDR3 has 11 residues. Per germline, CDR1 SQVTM and CDR2 ANQGSEA. This chain's CDR3 is CSVGGAWEAFF. The CDR3 DNA follows: TGCAGCGTTGGGGGGGCGTGGGAAGCTTTCTTT.

The chain links TRBV2 to TRBJ2-5; a weak D match, TRBD2 (5 bases). CDR3 length equals 13 residues. Germline lookup yields CDR1 SNHLY and CDR2 FYNNEI. V was pared by 4 bases and J by 3 bases, with 9 bases between. CDR3 protein: CASSASGEETQYF. CDR3 DNA: TGTGCCAGCAGTGCGAGCGGTGAAGAGACCCAGTACTTC.

V usage is TRBV14 and J usage is TRBJ1-2; D is possibly TRBD1 (5 bases). The CDR3 consists of 14 residues. Looked up from germline, CDR1 is SGHDN and CDR2 is FVKESK. V gave up 0 bases and J gave up 10 bases, with 15 bases separating them. This chain's CDR3 is CASSQDPRASNYTF. Written as DNA, the CDR3 is TGTGCCAGCAGCCAAGATCCCAGGGCGAGTAACTACACCTTC.

The chain combines TRBV7-9 with TRBJ2-5; D is uncertain. Trimming pared 2 bases from V and 5 bases from J, leaving 15 bases between. The CDR3 length is 15 residues. The germline V gene encodes CDR1 SEHNR and CDR2 FQNEAQ (reference sequence). The CDR3 sequence: CASSLLDQRSETQYF. Here the CDR3 DNA reads TGTGCCAGCAGCTTATTGGACCAAAGGTCGGAGACCCAGTACTTC.

This sequence joins TRBV6-2 or TRBV6-3 and TRBJ2-1, with D possibly being TRBD1 (6 bases). CDR1 and CDR2 from the germline V gene are MNHEY and SVGEGT. Between the trimmed V and J ends, which lost 5 bases and 7 bases, there was a span of 12 bases. The CDR3 sequence is 13 residues long. In DNA, the CDR3 is TGTGCCAGCAGTCAATACCAGGGGAATGAGCAGTTCTTC. It encodes CASSQYQGNEQFF.

This clonotype was seen a handful of times. The chain joins TRBV12-3 or TRBV12-4 to TRBJ1-5; TRBD1 agrees at 9 bases. V was pared by 6 bases and J by 4 bases, with 7 bases of the junction left unmatched. This CDR3 has 15 amino acids. CDR3: CASRPGTGWNQPQHF. CDR3 bases: TGTGCCAGCAGGCCCGGGACAGGGTGGAATCAGCCCCAGCATTTT.

The chain joins TRBV10-3 to TRBJ2-1; D ambiguous. CDR1 is ENHRY and CDR2 is SYGVKD in the germline V gene. Trimming took 7 bases from V and 6 from J, leaving 10 bases between them. The CDR3 is 12 amino acids. The CDR3 sequence: CAITSGSNEQFF. For the CDR3, the DNA is TGTGCCATCACCAGTGGAAGCAATGAGCAGTTCTTC.

This clonotype was counted once. One base away lies a much larger clone, so this may be a sequencing read error. This is likely a read error, given that the CDR3 carries no conserved phenylalanine or tryptophan at its end. The rearrangement joins TRBV7-9 to TRBJ2-5, with 8 positions matching TRBD2. Germline lookup yields CDR1 SEHNR and CDR2 FQNEAQ (reference sequence). V gave up 3 bases and J gave up 3 bases; unmatched junction bases: 0. The CDR3 spans 13 residues. CDR3 region: CASSFSGEETQYY. The CDR3, as DNA: TGTGCCAGCAGCTTTAGCGGGGAAGAGACCCAGTACTAC.

This chain links TRBV2 with TRBJ2-2; no reliable D call. CDR3 length: 15 residues. Germline CDR1 reads SNHLY; CDR2 reads FYNNEI. The V and J ends lost 7 bases and 2 bases respectively, with 14 bases between them. CDR3 residues: CASTLLMENTGELFF. CDR3 DNA sequence: TGTGCCAGCACCCTACTGATGGAAAACACCGGGGAGCTGTTTTTT.